Each of the 29 T cell receptor beta chains below was sequenced from the same sample in a study of blood T cell repertoires in COVID-19. Profiling relied on immunoSEQ multiplex PCR, and the TCRdb table lists in-frame clones only, not all of them. The sample contains 260,000 or so clones, roughly 82% of which appear only once. The specimen sequenced was peripheral blood. The source is a woman aged 70-85 years with acute or convalescent COVID-19.

The rearrangement joins TRBV4-2 to TRBJ2-1; TRBD2 matches at 8 bases. The V segment lost 0 bases and the J segment 2 bases; nucleotides outside the gene matches: 3. The CDR3 has 16 amino acids. Germline CDR1 LGHNA, CDR2 YNFKEQ. CDR3 region: CASSQEGTRAYNEQFF. In DNA form, the CDR3 reads TGTGCCAGCAGCCAAGAGGGGACTAGGGCCTACAATGAGCAGTTCTTC.

The chain employs TRBV10-3 and TRBJ2-3, with a weak D call TRBD1 (6 bases). The germline V and J ends were trimmed by 7 bases and 0 bases, with 14 bases remaining between them. The CDR3 sequence is 15 residues long. Germline CDR1 reads ENHRY; CDR2 reads SYGVKD. The CDR3 spells CAIKFRGRSTDTQYF. The CDR3 nucleotides are TGTGCCATCAAATTCAGGGGACGGAGCACAGATACGCAGTATTTT.

This clone has more than one count but fewer than ten. The chain links TRBV4-1 to TRBJ2-2; 8 positions agree with TRBD1. With V trimmed by 5 bases and J by 9 bases, 8 bases remained unmatched. CDR1 and CDR2 (germline): MGHRA, YSYEKL. This CDR3 has 14 amino acids. CDR3 in amino acids: CASSTGQGQRELFF. CDR3 sequence (DNA): TGCGCCAGCAGCACCGGACAGGGCCAACGGGAGCTGTTTTTT.

The rearrangement uses TRBV7-2 and TRBJ2-7; 7 positions match TRBD1. Germline CDR1 is SGHTA and CDR2 is FQGNSA. The CDR3 is 16 amino acids. The trim removed 5 bases at V and 4 bases at J, leaving 14 bases unmatched. The CDR3 region is CASSPQFGTVQYEQYF. The CDR3 nucleotides read TGTGCCAGCAGCCCACAATTTGGGACAGTACAATACGAGCAGTACTTC.

The V and J genes are TRBV7-9 and TRBJ1-2; D might be TRBD1 (6 bases). Trimming removed 0 bases at V and 2 bases at J, with 13 bases between. The CDR3 is 16 amino acids. Germline CDR1 reads SEHNR; CDR2 reads FQNEAQ (reference sequence). Here the CDR3 reads CASSLAAGAGNYGYTF. The CDR3, as DNA: TGTGCCAGCAGCTTAGCCGCAGGGGCCGGGAACTATGGCTACACCTTC.

The J gene is TRBJ1-5, the V gene TRBV5-5, with 7 bases that match TRBD1. CDR1 is SGHKS, CDR2 YYEKEE, per germline (reference sequence). Germline trimming cut 4 bases from V and 4 bases from J; bases unmatched to any gene: 8. This CDR3 comprises 15 residues. Here the CDR3 DNA reads TGTGCCAGCAGCACCGGGACAGAGGAGAATCAGCCCCAGCATTTT. Protein: CASSTGTEENQPQHF.

There are a few counts of this clone. J is TRBJ1-2 and V is TRBV5-1; no firm D call. This CDR3 is 16 amino acids long. CDR1 is SGHRS, CDR2 YFSETQ, per germline. Trimming removed 0 bases at V and 1 base at J, with 13 bases between. The CDR3 DNA is TGCGCCAGCAGCTTGGGAAGAGCCGAATTTAACTATGGCTACACCTTC. It codes for CASSLGRAEFNYGYTF.

In this sample, this clone turned up a few times. V and J are TRBV15 and TRBJ2-7, with D possibly TRBD2 on 5 matching bases. The germline CDR1 and CDR2 sequences are LNHNV and YYDKDF (reference sequence). V was clipped by 8 bases and J by 4 bases, with 9 bases between them. The CDR3 is made up of 11 amino acids. CDR3 amino acids: CATPCGYEQYF. The DNA for the CDR3 is TGTGCCACCCCGTGCGGGTACGAGCAGTACTTC.

The gene calls are TRBV9 and TRBJ1-2; D not certain. The germline gives CDR1 SGDLS, CDR2 YYNGEE. There are 17 residues in the CDR3. V lost 5 bases and J lost 0, with 20 bases in between. CDR3: CASRKNYADATNYGYTF. The CDR3 DNA sequence: TGTGCCAGCAGGAAAAACTACGCAGATGCTACTAACTATGGCTACACCTTC.

The CDR3 bases are TGTGCCACCAGCAGAGAAATCGGCGGCGCCTACGAGCAGTACTTC. Translating gives CATSREIGGAYEQYF. V is TRBV15 and J is TRBJ2-7; D not resolved. Germline CDR1 LNHNV, CDR2 YYDKDF (reference sequence). The CDR3 length is 15 residues. The V end was cut by 0 bases, the J end by 2 bases, with 11 bases between. The whole variable domain, remainder taken from reference TRBV15 and TRBJ2-7, is DAMVIQNPRYQVTQFGKPVTLSCSQTLNHNVMYWYQQKSSQAPKLLFHYYDKDFNNEADTPDNFQSRRPNTSFCFLDIRSPGLGDTAMYLCATSREIGGAYEQYFGPGTRLTVT.

V is TRBV27 and J is TRBJ1-6; D may be TRBD1 (6 bases). The CDR3 totals 16 residues. CDR1 is MNHEY, CDR2 SMNVEV, per germline (reference sequence). Trimming cost V 7 bases and J 6 bases, with 19 bases left between them. CDR3 protein: CASTEGVRESNSPLHF. Here the CDR3 DNA reads TGTGCCAGCACTGAGGGGGTAAGAGAGAGTAATTCACCCCTCCACTTT.

This clone has a single count. The rearrangement links TRBV19 to TRBJ2-5; 7 positions match TRBD1. V lost 6 bases, J lost 5 bases, and 6 bases stayed unmatched. The germline CDR1 and CDR2 sequences are LNHDA and SQIVND (reference sequence). The CDR3 has 13 amino acids. This chain's CDR3 is CASSQTGSETQYF. CDR3 nucleotide sequence: TGTGCCAGTAGCCAGACAGGGTCGGAGACCCAGTACTTC.

This clone was seen only a few times. The CDR3 bases are TGTGCCAGCAGTTATGACAGGGATAGTGTTCAGCCCCAGCATTTT. Translation: CASSYDRDSVQPQHF. The V call is TRBV6-6, the J call TRBJ1-5; TRBD1 agrees at 7 bases. The CDR3 is made up of 15 amino acids. Germline V gene data show CDR1 as MNHNY and CDR2 as SVGAGI (reference sequence). Unmatched junction bases numbered 8, after V lost 3 bases and J lost 6 bases.

CDR3 amino acids: CASSLANSNQPQHF. The CDR3 region has the DNA TGTGCCAGCAGCTTGGCAAATAGCAATCAGCCCCAGCATTTT. This chain connects TRBV7-9 to TRBJ1-5; D call uncertain. The CDR3 runs 14 residues. V lost 3 bases and J lost 0, with 6 bases in between. The V gene's germline CDR1 is SEHNR and CDR2 FQNEAQ (reference sequence).

This clone turned up a few times. The chain couples TRBV6-2 or TRBV6-3 to TRBJ1-1; D call uncertain. The CDR3 runs to 13 residues. Trimming cost V 4 bases and J 1 base, with 7 bases left between them. The germline V gene encodes CDR1 MNHEY and CDR2 SVGEGT. This CDR3 is CASSSSENTEAFF. CDR3 nucleotide sequence: TGTGCCAGCAGTTCATCAGAGAACACTGAAGCTTTCTTT.

V and J are TRBV6-5 and TRBJ1-1, with TRBD1 identical over 8 bases. Germline V CDR1 and CDR2: MNHEY, SVGAGI. With 6 bases clipped from V and 1 base from J, the junction kept 4 bases outside the gene matches. The CDR3 has 14 residues. The CDR3, as DNA: TGTGCCAGCAGCTCCGGGACAGGGAACACTGAAGCTTTCTTT. Translation gives CASSSGTGNTEAFF.

This chain connects TRBV5-1 to TRBJ1-5, with 10 positions matching TRBD1. V was pared by 2 bases and J by 7 bases, with 3 bases of the junction left unmatched. The CDR3 length is 14 residues. Germline loops: CDR1 SGHRS, CDR2 YFSETQ. The CDR3 reads CASSFGQGEQPQHF. Written as DNA, the CDR3 is TGCGCCAGCAGCTTCGGACAGGGGGAACAGCCCCAGCATTTT.

This chain connects TRBV9 to TRBJ1-3; D remains ambiguous. Trimming took off 6 bases at V and 0 bases at J, with 7 bases between the two ends. Germline V gene sequence: CDR1 SGDLS, CDR2 YYNGEE. The CDR3 loop spans 13 amino acids. The CDR3, as DNA: TGTGCCAGCAATGCGGGCTCTGGAAACACCATATATTTT. As protein: CASNAGSGNTIYF.

CDR3 sequence: CASSQVADNTDTQYF. The CDR3 DNA reads as TGCGCCAGCAGCCAAGTTGCGGACAACACAGATACGCAGTATTTT. The chain recombines TRBV4-3 with TRBJ2-3; possible D gene TRBD1, 5 bases. Trimming pared 1 base from V and 2 bases from J, leaving 10 bases between. The CDR3 has 15 amino acids. Germline V lookup: CDR1 LGHNA, CDR2 YSLEER.

The chain links TRBV28 to TRBJ1-2, with 9 nucleotides matching TRBD1. The germline gives CDR1 MDHEN, CDR2 SYDVKM. V dropped 3 bases and J dropped 4; count of bases not matched to a gene: 6. CDR3 length equals 15 residues. The CDR3 region is CASSFATGGGYGYTF. In nucleotides, the CDR3 is TGTGCCAGCAGTTTTGCGACAGGGGGTGGCTATGGCTACACCTTC.

The sample holds one count of this clone. CDR3 residues: CASSPLDRESYGYTF. DNA of the CDR3: TGTGCCAGCTCACCACTGGACAGGGAATCCTATGGCTACACCTTC. This chain links TRBV18 with TRBJ1-2; 8 nucleotides align to TRBD1. Losses at the gene ends were 1 base for V and 4 bases for J; bases not matched to a gene: 5. Germline V lookup: CDR1 KGHSH, CDR2 LQKENI. This CDR3 region has 15 residues.

The rearrangement links TRBV19 to TRBJ1-2; TRBD1 matches at 10 bases. Germline assignment: CDR1 LNHDA and CDR2 SQIVND (reference sequence). The CDR3 sequence is 15 residues long. J gave up 4 bases and V 6 bases, and 8 bases lay outside the gene matches. As DNA, the CDR3 is TGTGCCAGTAGGCCCTGGACAGGGGGTAGCTATGGCTACACCTTC. Translating it yields CASRPWTGGSYGYTF.

J is TRBJ1-1 and V is TRBV3-1 (or the pseudogene TRBV3-2); possibly TRBD1 for D (5 bases). Trimming stripped 0 bases from V and 7 bases from J, with 15 bases between. This CDR3 spans 15 amino acids. Germline CDR1 is LGHDT and CDR2 is YNNKEL (reference sequence). The CDR3 spells CASSQDFPGIGEAFF. CDR3 coding DNA: TGTGCCAGCAGCCAAGATTTCCCAGGGATCGGTGAAGCTTTCTTT.

The V gene is TRBV27, the J gene TRBJ2-7, with D uncertain. The CDR3 runs 19 residues. V lost 5 bases to trimming and J lost 0 bases, with 26 bases between them. CDR1 MNHEY and CDR2 SMNVEV come from the germline V gene (reference sequence). The CDR3 bases are TGTGCCAGCAGTCGGCGGTGGCTACCTCAAAAGACCGTCTCCTACGAGCAGTACTTC. Its protein is CASSRRWLPQKTVSYEQYF.

For the CDR3, the DNA is TGTGCCAGCAGTTTAACAGCATTTAACTATGGCTACACCTTC. Translating it yields CASSLTAFNYGYTF. The rearrangement uses TRBV6-6 and TRBJ1-2; D gene unclear. From germline, CDR1 is MNHNY and CDR2 SVGAGI (reference sequence). The CDR3 loop spans 14 amino acids. Trimming removed 4 bases at V and 1 base at J, with 10 bases between.

This chain joins TRBV18 and TRBJ1-1, with a possible D match to TRBD1 (6 bases). Germline V lookup: CDR1 KGHSH, CDR2 LQKENI. Trimming stripped 0 bases from V and 4 bases from J, with 15 bases between. CDR3 length: 16 residues. The CDR3 reads CASSPPRAGGSTEAFF. In DNA, the CDR3 is TGTGCCAGCTCACCACCGAGGGCGGGGGGCAGCACTGAAGCTTTCTTT.

CDR3 amino acids: CASSGLAGNEQFF. In DNA, the CDR3 is TGTGCCAGCAGTGGACTAGCCGGCAATGAGCAGTTCTTC. This sequence joins TRBV12-3 or TRBV12-4 and TRBJ2-1; TRBD2 agrees at 8 bases. CDR3 length equals 13 residues. With V trimmed by 5 bases and J by 6 bases, 3 bases remained unmatched.

This clone occurred a few times. The J gene is TRBJ1-1, the V gene TRBV4-2; D gene ambiguous. Per the germline V gene, CDR1 is LGHNA and CDR2 is YNFKEQ. The CDR3 extends over 11 amino acids. The ends were cut back, 3 bases at V and 11 bases at J, with 10 bases in the middle. The CDR3 sequence is CASSQGPRAFF. The CDR3 DNA reads TGTGCCAGCAGCCAGGGCCCTCGTGCTTTCTTT.

J is TRBJ2-4 and V is TRBV5-6; 7 bases line up with TRBD2. V was pared by 0 bases and J by 8 bases, with 8 bases of the junction left unmatched. The germline V gene encodes CDR1 SGHDT and CDR2 YYEEEE. This CDR3 is 15 amino acids long. For the CDR3, the DNA is TGTGCCAGCAGCTTGGGTAGGACTAGTAGCGACATTCAGTACTTC. This encodes CASSLGRTSSDIQYF.